The text below deals with one TCR beta chain. Its binding antigen is unknown. No base qualities exist here, and no much larger clone lies one base off it. This specimen comes from a study of immunodeficiency (dated by TCRdb to between 2017 and 2020). Regarding the research as a whole: Repertoire analysis was performed to search for VDJ recombination defects and oligoclonality. Study-wide conclusions, independent of this receptor: Severe oligoclonality, judged by top-100 and total clonotype frequencies, was seen in patient CD8+ but not CD4+ T cells. In the entropy comparisons of patients versus healthy controls, patients were shown as n=3 (open circles), and an effect on thymic development was only suggested as possible. Between patients and controls, productive entropy and V-J pairing of CD4+ T cells looked similar.

Genomic DNA was extracted using the QIAamp DNA Blood Mini Kit and was submitted for immunoSEQ repertoire analysis. A standard quantity of genomic DNA template was used for amplification of CDR3 regions by multiplex PCR. An Illumina platform was used to sequence the PCR products. The study's own analysis went as follows. Alignment of sequences was done against a reference, and the V, D and J gene definitions came from IMGT. To eliminate PCR and sequencing errors, a nearest-neighbor clustering algorithm combined closely related sequences. V, D and J usage in productive unique and total sequences was analyzed using ImmunoSEQ Analyzer tools and R version 3.6.1. TCRdb's version of the immuneACCESS table is confined to in-frame rearrangements and falls short of the full clone set. An unresolved V gene accounts for under half of the shortfall where checked; the remainder is of unknown origin. D and trimming come from the DNA, and the V and J calls and clone size come from that table. The sample table holds roughly 2,500 clones, of which approximately 89% were seen once. Of the sample, roughly 19% is held by the ten largest clones.

Fewer naive CD4 and especially CD8 T cells, with expanded effector memory subpopulations, were found in the patients. Before TCR sequencing, CD3+CD4+ T cells were sorted from fresh PBMCs. Trimmed from V: 5 bases; trimmed from J: 8 bases; junction bases lacking a gene match: 16. The CDR3, from cysteine to phenylalanine, totals 16 residues. CDR3 DNA only is kept here, 48 bases in frame from base 1. For CDR1 and CDR2, the germline V gene (reference sequence) lists GTSNPN and SVGIG. The TCR originated in a woman younger than 30 with POLD1 deficiency. The sample taken for sequencing was CD4+ T cells from blood. This chain joins TRBV30 to TRBJ2-1, with 9 junctional bases fitting TRBD2. The CDR3 in this case is CAWLVAGGRARYEQFF. The sequence in DNA is TGTGCCTGGCTCGTAGCTGGCGGGAGGGCCAGGTATGAGCAGTTCTTC.